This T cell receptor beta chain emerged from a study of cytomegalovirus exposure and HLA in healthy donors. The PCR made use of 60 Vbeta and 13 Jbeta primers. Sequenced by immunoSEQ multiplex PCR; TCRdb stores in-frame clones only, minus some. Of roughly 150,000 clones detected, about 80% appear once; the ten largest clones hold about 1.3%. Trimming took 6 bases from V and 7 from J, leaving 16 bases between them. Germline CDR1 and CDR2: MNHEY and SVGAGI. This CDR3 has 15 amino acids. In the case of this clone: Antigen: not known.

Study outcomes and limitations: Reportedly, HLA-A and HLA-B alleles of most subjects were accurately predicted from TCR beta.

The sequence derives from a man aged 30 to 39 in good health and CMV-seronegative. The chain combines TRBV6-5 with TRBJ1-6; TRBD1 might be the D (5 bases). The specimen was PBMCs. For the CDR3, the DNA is TGTGCCAGCAGCGCAGACAGTAGAAGCAATTCACCCCTCCACTTT. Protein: CASSADSRSNSPLHF.